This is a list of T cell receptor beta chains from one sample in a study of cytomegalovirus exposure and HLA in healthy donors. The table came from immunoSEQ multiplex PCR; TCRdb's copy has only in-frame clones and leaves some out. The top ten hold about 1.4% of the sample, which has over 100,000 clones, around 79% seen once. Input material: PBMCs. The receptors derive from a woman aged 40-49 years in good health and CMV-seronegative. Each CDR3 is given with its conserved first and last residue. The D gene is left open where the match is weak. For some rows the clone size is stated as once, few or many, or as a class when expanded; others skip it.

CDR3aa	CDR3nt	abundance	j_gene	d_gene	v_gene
CASSEVGQPSYGYTF	TGTGCCAGCAGCGAGGTGGGACAGCCAAGCTATGGCTACACCTTC	few	TRBJ1-2	TRBD1	TRBV9
CASSMGTGEAFF	TGTGCCAGTAGTATGGGGACAGGTGAAGCTTTCTTT	few	TRBJ1-1	TRBD1	TRBV19
CASSQVLRGTGETQYF	TGCGCCAGCAGCCAAGTCCTTCGGGGGACGGGAGAGACCCAGTACTTC	once	TRBJ2-5	.	TRBV4-3
CASSSGQGWNSPLHF	TGTGCCAGCAGCTCAGGACAGGGTTGGAATTCACCCCTCCACTTT	.	TRBJ1-6	TRBD1	TRBV5-6
CASSEGQIRSLGGYTF	TGTGCCAGCAGTGAGGGACAGATTAGGTCCCTGGGGGGCTACACCTTC	.	TRBJ1-2	TRBD1	TRBV6-1
CASSRGITDRNEAFF	TGTGCCAGCAGTCGAGGAATCACAGACAGGAATGAAGCTTTCTTT	.	TRBJ1-1	.	TRBV7-9
CASSLLAGAQGSYNEQFF	TGCGCCAGCAGCTTGCTAGCGGGGGCTCAGGGCTCCTACAATGAGCAGTTCTTC	.	TRBJ2-1	TRBD2	TRBV5-1
CAWSVGQGEYTF	TGTGCCTGGAGTGTAGGCCAGGGCGAGTACACCTTC	.	TRBJ1-2	.	TRBV30
CASSWGQGGEKLFF	TGTGCCAGCAGCTGGGGACAGGGTGGTGAAAAACTGTTTTTT	few	TRBJ1-4	TRBD1	TRBV7-9
CAISESGQNSGNTIYF	TGTGCCATCAGTGAGTCGGGACAAAACTCTGGAAACACCATATATTTT	.	TRBJ1-3	.	TRBV10-3
CASRPGGNQPQHF	TGTGCCAGCCGGCCGGGGGGCAATCAGCCCCAGCATTTT	.	TRBJ1-5	.	TRBV28
CASSPWTGKPEAFF	TGTGCCAGCAGCCCCTGGACAGGGAAGCCTGAAGCTTTCTTT	.	TRBJ1-1	TRBD1	TRBV11-2
CASSRSGEETQYF	TGTGCCAGCTCCCGGAGCGGGGAAGAGACCCAGTACTTC	.	TRBJ2-5	TRBD2	TRBV18
CASSYWDRSNYGYTF	TGTGCCAGCAGTTACTGGGACAGATCTAACTATGGCTACACCTTC	.	TRBJ1-2	TRBD1	TRBV6-5
CASSEVGLAYTDTQYF	TGTGCCAGCAGTGAAGTGGGACTAGCGTACACAGATACGCAGTATTTT	.	TRBJ2-3	TRBD2	TRBV6-1
CASSPQGASNQPQHF	TGTGCCAGCAGTCCACAGGGTGCGAGCAATCAGCCCCAGCATTTT	once	TRBJ1-5	.	TRBV6-5
CASSIQGVDTEAFF	TGTGCCAGCAGTATACAGGGGGTGGACACTGAAGCTTTCTTT	.	TRBJ1-1	TRBD1	TRBV5-8
CASRGQGGETQYF	TGCGCCAGCAGAGGACAGGGGGGAGAGACCCAGTACTTC	.	TRBJ2-5	TRBD1	TRBV10-1
CASSLARQGFTEAFF	TGTGCCAGCAGCTTGGCCAGACAGGGCTTCACTGAAGCTTTCTTT	.	TRBJ1-1	TRBD1	TRBV5-5
CASSHLYYSNYGYTF	TGCGCCAGCAGCCACCTATACTACTCCAACTATGGCTACACCTTC	.	TRBJ1-2	.	TRBV4-3
CASSEGGGPEQFF	TGTGCCAGCAGTGAAGGGGGAGGGCCTGAGCAGTTCTTC	.	TRBJ2-1	TRBD2	TRBV2
CAISFEDAGNTIYF	TGTGCCATCAGTTTCGAGGATGCTGGAAACACCATATATTTT	.	TRBJ1-3	.	TRBV10-3
CAWSVPRDRGQVWNQPQHF	TGTGCCTGGAGTGTACCCCGGGACAGGGGGCAGGTTTGGAATCAGCCCCAGCATTTT	.	TRBJ1-5	TRBD1	TRBV30
CASSHFRDRGNEQYF	TGTGCCAGCAGCCATTTCCGGGACAGGGGTAACGAGCAGTACTTC	.	TRBJ2-7	TRBD1	TRBV27
CASSLDRSNEQFF	TGCGCCAGCAGCTTGGACAGGTCCAATGAGCAGTTCTTC	.	TRBJ2-1	.	TRBV5-1
CASSADPNTGELFF	TGTGCCAGCAGCGCAGATCCGAACACCGGGGAGCTGTTTTTT	.	TRBJ2-2	.	TRBV9
CASRQGTDTQYF	TGTGCCAGTCGACAGGGCACAGATACGCAGTATTTT	.	TRBJ2-3	.	TRBV2
CSAQPQGSNGYPF	TGCAGCGCCCAACCCCAGGGTTCAAATGGCTACCCCTTC	.	TRBJ1-2	.	TRBV29-1
CASSINGRGLAGNTIYF	TGTGCCAGTAGTATAAACGGCAGGGGGCTGGCTGGAAACACCATATATTTT	.	TRBJ1-3	TRBD1	TRBV19
CASSVGERTRWLFF	TGTGCCAGCAGCGTAGGGGAGCGTACACGGTGGCTATTCTTT	.	TRBJ1-1	.	TRBV9
CAWGPWGQGNQPQHF	TGTGCCTGGGGTCCGTGGGGACAGGGAAATCAGCCCCAGCATTTT	.	TRBJ1-5	TRBD1	TRBV30
CASYLLYLSEAFF	TGCGCCAGCTACCTCCTCTACCTCTCCGAAGCTTTCTTT	few	TRBJ1-1	.	TRBV10-1
CASSVTWSANTGELFF	TGTGCCAGCAGTGTGACTTGGTCTGCGAACACCGGGGAGCTGTTTTTT	.	TRBJ2-2	.	TRBV2
CASSLSGGGASGELFF	TGTGCCAGCAGTTTATCGGGCGGGGGGGCTTCCGGGGAGCTGTTTTTT	.	TRBJ2-2	TRBD2	TRBV27
CASSLMLDGDQPQHF	TGTGCCAGCAGCCTTATGCTCGACGGGGATCAGCCCCAGCATTTT	.	TRBJ1-5	.	TRBV6-6
CASSVASFGLAGLHETQYF	TGTGCCAGCAGCGTAGCATCCTTCGGACTAGCGGGCCTCCACGAGACCCAGTACTTC	.	TRBJ2-5	TRBD2	TRBV9
CASSSEQGSVNSPLHF	TGTGCCAGCAGCTCAGAACAGGGCTCGGTTAATTCACCCCTCCACTTT	.	TRBJ1-6	.	TRBV11-3
CASSGGLRGLGDEQFF	TGTGCCAGCAGCGGAGGCCTCCGGGGACTAGGGGATGAGCAGTTCTTC	.	TRBJ2-1	TRBD2	TRBV2
CASSLGFREVQETQYF	TGTGCCAGCAGCTTAGGGTTTCGGGAGGTCCAAGAGACCCAGTACTTC	.	TRBJ2-5	TRBD2	TRBV11-3
CASSQTTGVDTGELFF	TGTGCCAGCAGCCAAACTACAGGGGTTGATACCGGGGAGCTGTTTTTT	.	TRBJ2-2	TRBD1	TRBV4-2
CASSPPVPGGGNSPLHF	TGTGCCAGCTCACCACCGGTGCCAGGGGGTGGCAATTCACCCCTCCACTTT	.	TRBJ1-6	TRBD1	TRBV18
CASSFEERGWETQYF	TGCGCCAGCAGCTTTGAGGAGCGGGGGTGGGAGACCCAGTACTTC	.	TRBJ2-5	TRBD2	TRBV5-1
CAWSLYYGAGGSPLHF	TGTGCCTGGAGTCTCTACTATGGGGCGGGGGGCTCACCCCTCCACTTT	.	TRBJ1-6	.	TRBV30
CAAERGGLHTQYF	TGTGCCGCTGAGCGGGGGGGACTTCATACGCAGTATTTT	.	TRBJ2-3	TRBD2	TRBV30
CATSRVSWRGGFVTDTQYF	TGTGCCACCAGCAGAGTATCTTGGCGGGGGGGCTTCGTGACAGATACGCAGTATTTT	.	TRBJ2-3	TRBD2	TRBV15
CASSPGQGADEQYF	TGCGCCAGCTCCCCAGGACAGGGAGCTGACGAGCAGTACTTC	.	TRBJ2-7	TRBD1	TRBV4-3
CASSQDLAQGGYEQYF	TGCGCCAGCAGCCAAGATCTGGCACAGGGAGGGTACGAGCAGTACTTC	.	TRBJ2-7	.	TRBV4-3
CASSPQARPGRGRNTEAFF	TGTGCCAGCTCACCCCAAGCCCGCCCGGGCAGGGGCCGGAACACTGAAGCTTTCTTT	.	TRBJ1-1	.	TRBV18